Each of the 25 T cell receptor beta chains below was sequenced from the same sample in a study of cytomegalovirus exposure and HLA in healthy donors. The PCR had 60 Vbeta and 13 Jbeta primers. Repertoires were generated with immunoSEQ multiplex PCR, while TCRdb's copy carries only in-frame clones and drops some. Of 140,000 to 150,000 clones listed, 80% are singletons. Material for sequencing was PBMCs. The receptors originated from a man aged 35-49 years in good health and CMV-seronegative.

The V call is TRBV28, the J call TRBJ1-4; D may be TRBD1 (5 bases). Deletions cut 4 bases from V and 7 bases from J, with 16 bases between. Germline CDR1 MDHEN, CDR2 SYDVKM. CDR3 length: 15 amino acids. The CDR3 sequence: CASSYSGDEVEKLFF. The CDR3 DNA follows: TGTGCCAGCAGTTATTCGGGGGATGAGGTTGAAAAACTGTTTTTT.

This sequence joins TRBV30 and TRBJ2-5, with TRBD1 as a possible D gene (5 bases). The V gene's germline CDR1 is GTSNPN and CDR2 SVGIG (reference sequence). The CDR3 runs to 14 residues. V gave up 0 bases and J gave up 5 bases, with 13 bases separating them. The CDR3 region has the DNA TGTGCCTGGAGTGTACGAAGTTCAGGGGAGACCCAGTACTTC. Protein sequence: CAWSVRSSGETQYF.

This rearrangement joins TRBV5-6 to TRBJ2-7, with D perhaps TRBD1 (6 bases). The germline CDR1 and CDR2 sequences are SGHDT and YYEEEE. This CDR3 has 14 residues. With 2 bases removed from V and 2 bases from J, the gap between germline ends came to 11 bases. The CDR3 coding sequence is TGTGCCAGCAGCTTCTACAGGGTACCCTACGAGCAGTACTTC. This encodes CASSFYRVPYEQYF.

CDR3: CASTKLPGQVNEQFF. The DNA of the CDR3 is TGTGCCAGCACAAAACTTCCGGGACAGGTCAATGAGCAGTTCTTC. V and J are TRBV2 and TRBJ2-1; 8 bases line up with TRBD1. Trimming removed 7 bases from V and 6 bases from J; junction bases left unmatched: 11. From germline, CDR1 is SNHLY and CDR2 FYNNEI. The CDR3 consists of 15 residues.

The rearrangement uses TRBV6-1 and TRBJ2-1, with a tentative D call TRBD2 (5 bases). This CDR3 is built from 15 residues. The V and J ends lost 3 bases and 0 bases respectively, with 9 bases between them. From germline, CDR1 is MNHNS and CDR2 SASEGT. CDR3 coding DNA: TGTGCCAGCAGTGAGGTACGGGGCTCCTACAATGAGCAGTTCTTC. This gives the protein CASSEVRGSYNEQFF.

CDR3 in DNA: TGTGCCAGCAGTTTGACAGCGAACACTGAAGCTTTCTTT. Protein sequence: CASSLTANTEAFF. The V and J genes are TRBV7-9 and TRBJ1-1; possible D gene TRBD1, 5 bases. V lost 6 bases and J lost 1, with 9 bases in between. Germline values: CDR1 SEHNR, CDR2 FQNEAQ (reference sequence). The CDR3 contains 13 residues.

The V and J genes are TRBV30 and TRBJ1-4, with 8 bases aligning to TRBD1. The CDR3 spans 16 residues. Trimming took 1 base from V and 7 from J; bases not matched to a gene: 11. Looked up from germline, CDR1 is GTSNPN and CDR2 is SVGIG (reference sequence). The CDR3 DNA reads as TGTGCCTGGAGTGCCCGCACGACAGGGGTGGTTGAAAAACTGTTTTTT. It encodes CAWSARTTGVVEKLFF.

The chain uses TRBV2 and TRBJ2-1, with 12 bases aligning to TRBD2. The CDR3 consists of 16 residues. The trim removed 6 bases at V and 10 bases at J, leaving 13 bases unmatched. Germline assignment: CDR1 SNHLY and CDR2 FYNNEI. In DNA form, the CDR3 reads TGTGCCAGCAGGGCCCGACTAGCGGGGGCAAAGGGGGAGCAGTTCTTC. Encoded protein: CASRARLAGAKGEQFF.

V usage is TRBV7-9 and J usage is TRBJ2-5; 7 nucleotides align to TRBD2. The V and J ends lost 10 bases and 3 bases, in that order; junction bases with no gene match: 5. This CDR3 region has 12 residues. Germline V gives CDR1 SEHNR, CDR2 FQNEAQ (reference sequence). CDR3 sequence: CAIDAGEETQYF. For the CDR3, the DNA is TGTGCCATCGACGCGGGGGAAGAGACCCAGTACTTC.

The chain joins TRBV10-3 to TRBJ1-4; maybe TRBD1 (6 bases). V was cut by 10 bases and J by 5 bases, with 14 bases left in between. Germline-derived CDR1 and CDR2 are ENHRY and SYGVKD. This CDR3 has 13 residues. CDR3 bases: TGTGCCACCACGCGGGGGCTCAATGAAAAACTGTTTTTT. Translating gives CATTRGLNEKLFF.

The chain links TRBV9 to TRBJ1-1; 7 positions match TRBD1. CDR3 length: 17 residues. From germline, CDR1 is SGDLS and CDR2 YYNGEE. After removal of 0 bases from V and 5 bases from J, the junction contained 13 bases not matched to a gene. CDR3 coding DNA: TGTGCCAGCAGCGTAGCGTCGCAGGGGGTAATTAGAACTGAAGCTTTCTTT. Amino acid sequence: CASSVASQGVIRTEAFF.

CDR3 sequence: CAWSVSGSKNIQYF. CDR3 nucleotides: TGTGCCTGGAGTGTATCGGGGTCCAAAAACATTCAGTACTTC. The V gene is TRBV30, the J gene TRBJ2-4; weak D call: TRBD2 (5 bases). V lost 0 bases to trimming and J lost 2 bases, with 8 bases between them. The CDR3 runs 14 residues. CDR1 and CDR2 from the germline V gene are GTSNPN and SVGIG (reference sequence).

The gene calls are TRBV4-3 and TRBJ2-3, with TRBD1 as a possible D gene (7 bases). The CDR3 spans 21 residues. CDR1 and CDR2 (germline): LGHNA, YSLEER. V was pared by 0 bases and J by 1 base, with 26 bases between. The CDR3 loop is CASSQDSPGGGTLAGTDTQYF. The CDR3, as DNA: TGCGCCAGCAGCCAAGACTCCCCAGGGGGAGGTACACTTGCGGGCACAGATACGCAGTATTTT.

This clone was seen a few times. The J gene is TRBJ1-1, the V gene TRBV20-1; weak D call: TRBD1 (5 bases). V shed 6 bases and J shed 8 bases, with 13 bases lying between them. This CDR3 comprises 11 residues. Per germline, CDR1 DFQATT and CDR2 SNEGSKA (reference sequence). CDR3 sequence: CSAQDTGEAFF. DNA for the CDR3: TGCAGTGCGCAGGACACCGGAGAAGCTTTCTTT.

The chain employs TRBV4-3 and TRBJ1-2; the D is unclear. Germline V gene lookup returns CDR1 LGHNA and CDR2 YSLEER. The V end lost 0 bases, the J end lost 4 bases, and 6 bases lay between the germline ends. The CDR3 spans 13 residues. The CDR3 spells CASSQDTLYGYTF. Here the CDR3 DNA reads TGCGCCAGCAGCCAAGATACTCTCTATGGCTACACCTTC.

The chain employs TRBV2 and TRBJ1-4, with a weak D call TRBD1 (5 bases). CDR1 and CDR2 from the germline V gene are SNHLY and FYNNEI. There are 18 residues in the CDR3. Deletions cut 5 bases from V and 1 base from J, with 20 bases between. In DNA, the CDR3 is TGTGCCAGCAGTTCGGAGGATTGGGGGGTTAGAACTAATGAAAAACTGTTTTTT. Amino acids: CASSSEDWGVRTNEKLFF.

The chain links TRBV2 to TRBJ1-5, with D maybe TRBD1 (6 bases). This CDR3 has 14 amino acids. Germline V gene sequence: CDR1 SNHLY, CDR2 FYNNEI. V was cut by 2 bases and J by 4 bases, with 9 bases left in between. CDR3 region: CASSEWDKNQPQHF. The CDR3 nucleotides are TGTGCCAGCAGTGAATGGGACAAGAATCAGCCCCAGCATTTT.

The genes are TRBV7-8 and TRBJ1-6; 9 positions match TRBD1. The CDR3 contains 14 residues. Germline V gives CDR1 SGHVS, CDR2 FQNEAQ. Trimming took 5 bases from V and 7 from J; bases not matched to a gene: 3. CDR3 bases: TGTGCCAGCAGCCCGGGACAGGGAAATTCACCCCTCCACTTT. Protein product: CASSPGQGNSPLHF.

This chain links TRBV5-1 with TRBJ2-5, with TRBD1 identical over 8 bases. V lost 1 base, J lost 5 bases, and 10 bases stayed unmatched. Germline V gene data show CDR1 as SGHRS and CDR2 as YFSETQ. The CDR3 length is 16 residues. CDR3 coding DNA: TGCGCCAGCAGCTTGCGCCTGCAGGGGGCAATGGAGACCCAGTACTTC. The encoded protein is CASSLRLQGAMETQYF.

The V call is TRBV27, the J call TRBJ2-7; D is perhaps TRBD2 (6 bases). Trimming stripped 7 bases from V and 4 bases from J, with 20 bases between. Germline lookup yields CDR1 MNHEY and CDR2 SMNVEV (reference sequence). The CDR3 sequence is 15 residues long. The CDR3 loop reads CASTIGGYPFYEQYF. DNA for the CDR3: TGTGCCAGCACCATTGGGGGGTACCCTTTTTACGAGCAGTACTTC.

The chain joins TRBV4-1 to TRBJ2-2, with 8 positions matching TRBD2. With 5 bases clipped from V and 1 base from J, the junction kept 12 bases outside the gene matches. CDR1 MGHRA and CDR2 YSYEKL come from the germline V gene. The CDR3 length is 18 residues. DNA of the CDR3: TGCGCCAGCAGCTCAAGACGAAGCGGGGGCCTGAACACCGGGGAGCTGTTTTTT. As protein: CASSSRRSGGLNTGELFF.

This chain joins TRBV5-1 and TRBJ2-5; TRBD2 matches 12 bases. This CDR3 has 15 amino acids. After removal of 2 bases from V and 5 bases from J, the junction contained 4 bases not matched to a gene. CDR1 and CDR2 from the germline V gene are SGHRS and YFSETQ. CDR3 DNA: TGCGCCAGCAGCTTACTAGCGGGGGGCCCGGAGACCCAGTACTTC. This gives the protein CASSLLAGGPETQYF.

V is TRBV7-9 and J is TRBJ1-5; 10 bases are a match to TRBD1. The CDR3 contains 15 residues. V lost 1 base, J lost 7 bases, and 4 bases stayed unmatched. CDR1 SEHNR and CDR2 FQNEAQ come from the germline V gene (reference sequence). The CDR3 protein is CASSLGQGAGQPQHF. In DNA, the CDR3 is TGTGCCAGCAGCTTAGGACAGGGGGCAGGGCAGCCCCAGCATTTT.

The rearrangement links TRBV9 to TRBJ2-7, with TRBD2 matching over 8 bases. Germline values: CDR1 SGDLS, CDR2 YYNGEE. CDR3 length equals 14 residues. V lost 4 bases to trimming and J lost 5 bases; unmatched junction nucleotides: 8. The CDR3 loop is CASSPSRREDEQYF. The CDR3 DNA reads TGTGCCAGCAGCCCCAGCAGGCGGGAGGACGAGCAGTACTTC.

CDR3 sequence (DNA): TGTGCCAGCAGTGCGGGGATCGGGGAGCTGTTTTTT. Protein product: CASSAGIGELFF. The rearrangement joins TRBV6-1 to TRBJ2-2, with a tentative D call TRBD2 (5 bases). CDR1 and CDR2 from the germline V gene are MNHNS and SASEGT. V lost 4 bases to trimming and J lost 7 bases, with 7 bases between them. The CDR3 is 12 residues long.